This TCR beta chain was identified in a study of shared clonotypes between healthy human individuals. Study in general: Per-donor plates numbered three CD4 naive, three CD4 memory, two CD8 naive and one CD8 memory.

V lost 0 bases and J 0 bases, leaving 9 bases between the germline ends. CDR3 length: 15 residues. The germline V gene encodes CDR1 KGHSH and CDR2 LQKENI. Repertoires were generated with immunoSEQ multiplex PCR, while TCRdb's copy carries only in-frame clones and drops some. Of some 500,000 clones in the sample, approximately 95% were seen once. On this clone itself: Other nucleotide sequences from this sample produce the same CDR3.

The sequenced material came from naive CD4+ T cells sorted from blood. Subset given: CD45RA+ positively selected. V gene TRBV18 combines with J gene TRBJ2-7; D remains unclear. The TCR was taken from a woman between 25 and 40 years old in good health. The CDR3 DNA sequence: TGTGCCAGCTCACCACCTTCTCTTAACTCCTACGAGCAGTACTTC. Its translation is CASSPPSLNSYEQYF.